These 8 T cell receptor beta chains came from one sample sequenced in a study of somatic mutations in cytotoxic T cells in rheumatoid arthritis. Generated by immunoSEQ multiplex PCR, the TCRdb table keeps only in-frame clones and is missing some. The top ten clones hold 10% to 15% of a sample with 15,000 to 20,000 clones, approximately 80% of them seen once. Sequencing was performed on CD8+ T cells sorted from blood. All receptors derive from an adult with rheumatoid arthritis.

The rearrangement joins TRBV13 to TRBJ1-1; the D gene is possibly TRBD1 (6 bases). Trimming removed 7 bases at V and 0 bases at J, with 21 bases between. The CDR3 extends over 17 amino acids. Per the germline V gene, CDR1 is PRHDT and CDR2 is FYEKMQ (reference sequence). The CDR3 here is CASMLGTFREMNTEAFF. CDR3 DNA sequence: TGTGCCAGCATGTTGGGGACATTCCGGGAGATGAACACTGAAGCTTTCTTT.

This clone was picked up one time. This chain connects TRBV4-2 to TRBJ1-1, with D perhaps matching TRBD1 (5 bases). CDR1 LGHNA and CDR2 YNFKEQ come from the germline V gene. This CDR3 has 14 amino acids. The V end was cut by 3 bases, the J end by 4 bases, with 12 bases between. The CDR3 sequence is CASSQNSGSTEAFF. The CDR3 DNA sequence: TGTGCCAGCAGCCAGAATTCAGGGAGCACTGAAGCTTTCTTT.

The chain uses TRBV6-5 and TRBJ2-7; D gene ambiguous. Deletions cut 6 bases from V and 0 bases from J, with 12 bases between. CDR3 size: 14 residues. CDR1 and CDR2 (germline): MNHEY, SVGAGI. CDR3 loop: CASRGLQASYEQYV. CDR3 coding DNA: TGTGCCAGCAGGGGCCTCCAGGCCTCCTACGAGCAGTACGTC.

This chain links TRBV10-1 with TRBJ2-3; possible D gene TRBD2, 6 bases. Trimming stripped 8 bases from V and 2 bases from J, with 23 bases between. Germline CDR1 WNHNN, CDR2 SYGVQD (reference sequence). The CDR3 sequence is 17 residues long. The CDR3 spells CASGPGLPSGYTDTQYF. CDR3 DNA sequence: TGCGCCAGCGGACCGGGACTCCCATCCGGATACACAGATACGCAGTATTTT.

The rearrangement links TRBV7-2 to TRBJ2-1, with D perhaps matching TRBD2 (5 bases). The germline gives CDR1 SGHTA, CDR2 FQGNSA. The germline V and J ends were trimmed by 4 bases and 8 bases, with 15 bases remaining between them. The CDR3 is made up of 14 amino acids. Here the CDR3 reads CASSYFPGGHEQFF. The DNA for the CDR3 is TGTGCCAGCAGCTATTTCCCCGGCGGGCATGAGCAGTTCTTC.

The chain links TRBV4-1 to TRBJ1-4; D unclear. V was shortened by 0 bases and J by 8 bases, with 13 bases between the two germline ends. This CDR3 is 15 amino acids long. Germline assignment: CDR1 MGHRA and CDR2 YSYEKL. CDR3 nucleotide sequence: TGCGCCAGCAGCCAAGATGTTGCCGGGAGGGAAAAACTGTTTTTT. This translates into CASSQDVAGREKLFF.

In DNA, the CDR3 is TGTGCCAGCAGCGTAGGAACGACGAACACTGAAGCTTTCTTT. Amino acids: CASSVGTTNTEAFF. This chain uses TRBV9 with TRBJ1-1, with D unclear. CDR1 SGDLS and CDR2 YYNGEE come from the germline V gene. Trimming left V 0 bases short and J 1 base short, with 7 bases between. The CDR3 loop spans 14 amino acids. Supplemented by reference TRBV9 and TRBJ1-1, the full variable domain reads DSGVTQTPKHLITATGQRVTLRCSPRSGDLSVYWYQQSLDQGLQFLIQYYNGEERAKGNILERFSAQQFPDLHSELNLSSLELGDSALYFCASSVGTTNTEAFFGQGTRLTVV.

The chain employs TRBV9 and TRBJ2-5; D perhaps matches TRBD2 (6 bases). V lost 3 bases, J lost 5 bases, and 17 bases lay in between. CDR3 length equals 15 residues. Germline loops: CDR1 SGDLS, CDR2 YYNGEE. DNA for the CDR3: TGTGCCAGCAGCGAGGACTACCTCCTGACGGAGACCCAGTACTTC. Residues: CASSEDYLLTETQYF.